One sample yielded the 24 T cell receptor beta chains listed below, sequenced in a study of CD8 T cells in ankylosing spondylitis. TCRdb independently ran MiXCR on the 5' RACE reads; one entry per CDR3 protein. This sample has just over 300,000 distinct CDR3 sequences; 20% occur once, and the top ten carry 3.5%. The specimen was blood, either unsorted or a sorted T cell fraction (not recorded which). The receptors derive from a female donor with ankylosing spondylitis or in good health (not recorded which).

This clonotype was seen at least ten times. The chain uses TRBV6-1 and TRBJ2-1; no firm D call. Looked up from germline, CDR1 is MNHNS and CDR2 is SASEGT. The CDR3 runs to 13 residues. Trimming stripped 6 bases from V and 8 bases from J, with 14 bases between. The CDR3 region has the DNA TGTGCCAGCAGATCACCCGGGTTAGATGAGCAGTTCTTC. Amino acid sequence: CASRSPGLDEQFF.

This clonotype was recorded at least ten times. The rearrangement joins TRBV6-5 to TRBJ2-7; D gene unclear. V lost 0 bases to trimming and J lost 2 bases, with 5 bases between them. From germline, CDR1 is MNHEY and CDR2 SVGAGI. The CDR3 is made up of 13 amino acids. The CDR3 here is CASSYSNTYEQYF. The CDR3 DNA reads as TGTGCCAGCAGTTACTCTAACACCTACGAGCAGTACTTC.

V gene TRBV18 combines with J gene TRBJ2-1; the D is unclear. The CDR3 length is 14 residues. The germline CDR1 and CDR2 sequences are KGHSH and LQKENI. V was shortened by 0 bases and J by 5 bases, with 8 bases between the two germline ends. CDR3 DNA sequence: TGTGCCAGCTCACCACCGACCCGTAACAATGAGCAGTTCTTC. Protein sequence: CASSPPTRNNEQFF.

This clonotype was seen a few times. The CDR3 is CASSFSTASRSGNTIYF. The CDR3 coding sequence is TGTGCCAGCAGCTTCTCTACAGCCTCACGCTCTGGAAACACCATATATTTT. The chain links TRBV7-9 to TRBJ1-3; D remains unclear. The CDR3 extends over 17 amino acids. CDR1 and CDR2 from the germline V gene are SEHNR and FQNEAQ (reference sequence). V was pared by 3 bases and J by 0 bases, with 15 bases between.

The sample holds many counts of this clonotype. This chain links TRBV29-1 with TRBJ1-5; D unclear. Germline CDR1 and CDR2: SQVTM and ANQGSEA. The CDR3 runs 13 residues. V was trimmed by 4 bases and J by 6 bases, leaving 13 bases between them. In DNA form, the CDR3 reads TGCAGCGTTGTTCCTTTTTGGTGTCAGCCCCAGCATTTT. Protein: CSVVPFWCQPQHF.

This clonotype was seen repeatedly, ten times or more. The chain is built from TRBV2 and TRBJ1-6; 10 positions match TRBD1. CDR3 size: 15 residues. V lost 6 bases to trimming and J lost 8 bases; unmatched junction nucleotides: 7. Germline V CDR1 and CDR2: SNHLY, FYNNEI. CDR3 in DNA: TGTGCCAGCAGAACCGGGACAGGGGCAGATTCACCCCTCCACTTT. Translation: CASRTGTGADSPLHF.

The sample holds a few counts of this clonotype. This chain links TRBV4-2 with TRBJ2-1; unclear D gene. Germline CDR1 reads LGHNA; CDR2 reads YNFKEQ. V was pared by 0 bases and J by 7 bases, with 10 bases between. The CDR3 length is 14 residues. In nucleotides, the CDR3 is TGTGCCAGCAGCCAAGATTGGGGTGGGAATGAGCAGTTCTTC. It is translated as CASSQDWGGNEQFF.

This clonotype was seen only a few times. The rearrangement uses TRBV7-3 and TRBJ2-3, with TRBD2 matching over 7 bases. The CDR3 is 14 residues long. With V trimmed by 5 bases and J by 5 bases, 7 bases remained unmatched. CDR1 and CDR2 (germline): SGHTA, FQGTGA. The CDR3 DNA is TGTGCCAGCAGCCCCGGGGGAGGGTTAGATACGCAGTATTTT. Amino acids: CASSPGGGLDTQYF.

The V call is TRBV6-1, the J call TRBJ2-1, with 8 positions matching TRBD1. CDR1 and CDR2 (germline): MNHNS, SASEGT. With V trimmed by 5 bases and J by 5 bases, 8 bases remained unmatched. There are 15 residues in the CDR3. The CDR3 DNA sequence: TGTGCCAGCAGTCGGACTCGGACAGGGAACAATGAGCAGTTCTTC. Translation: CASSRTRTGNNEQFF.

V is TRBV20-1 and J is TRBJ1-1; maybe TRBD1 (6 bases). The CDR3 sequence is 15 residues long. Germline V gene data show CDR1 as DFQATT and CDR2 as SNEGSKA (reference sequence). The V end was cut by 5 bases, the J end by 4 bases, with 20 bases between. Here the CDR3 DNA reads TGCAGTGCTCCCGGGACAATGACGAGTGGCACTGAAGCTTTCTTT. It encodes CSAPGTMTSGTEAFF.

The V and J genes are TRBV7-2 and TRBJ2-1; 12 nucleotides line up with TRBD1. The length of the CDR3 is 15 residues. V lost 6 bases and J lost 7; bases outside the gene matches: 7. CDR1 SGHTA and CDR2 FQGNSA come from the germline V gene. CDR3 nucleotide sequence: TGTGCCAGCAGATCACCGGGACAGGGGGCGAATGAGCAGTTCTTC. Translation gives CASRSPGQGANEQFF.

This clonotype was counted ten times or more. The CDR3 protein is CSAMLAGGSTLSYNEQFF. CDR3 nucleotides: TGCAGTGCTATGCTAGCGGGAGGGTCCACGCTATCATACAATGAGCAGTTCTTC. V and J are TRBV20-1 and TRBJ2-1; 12 bases line up with TRBD2. Germline CDR1 DFQATT, CDR2 SNEGSKA (reference sequence). The CDR3 is 18 residues long. V was clipped by 4 bases and J by 4 bases; unmatched bases: 14.

This clonotype occurred many times. The V gene is TRBV7-2, the J gene TRBJ2-7; unclear D gene. V was trimmed by 0 bases and J by 2 bases, leaving 11 bases between them. From germline, CDR1 is SGHTA and CDR2 FQGNSA. CDR3 length: 15 amino acids. This CDR3 reads CASSLATSAAYEQYF. The DNA of the CDR3 is TGTGCCAGCAGCTTAGCGACGTCGGCGGCCTACGAGCAGTACTTC.

V usage is TRBV2 and J usage is TRBJ1-5; D might be TRBD1 (6 bases). The germline V gene encodes CDR1 SNHLY and CDR2 FYNNEI. V lost 6 bases and J lost 7, with 22 bases in between. The CDR3 is 16 amino acids. The CDR3 region is CASRAYRDSRIQPQHF. The DNA for the CDR3 is TGTGCCAGCAGAGCCTACAGGGATTCCAGAATACAGCCCCAGCATTTT.

The chain links TRBV12-3 or TRBV12-4 to TRBJ2-1; TRBD2 aligns across 9 bases. The ends lost 1 base at V and 4 bases at J; junction bases unmatched: 5. This CDR3 contains 16 residues. The CDR3 nucleotides read TGTGCCAGCAGTTTAGGGCTAGCGGGACGGTACAATGAGCAGTTCTTC. Translated: CASSLGLAGRYNEQFF.

This chain joins TRBV7-2 and TRBJ2-3; D perhaps matches TRBD1 (5 bases). V was clipped by 3 bases and J by 3 bases, with 10 bases between them. The CDR3 is made up of 14 amino acids. Germline V gene lookup returns CDR1 SGHTA and CDR2 FQGNSA. The CDR3 region is CASSLDIGTDTQYF. As DNA, the CDR3 is TGTGCCAGCAGCTTGGACATAGGGACAGATACGCAGTATTTT.

The chain combines TRBV7-9 with TRBJ1-5, with D tentatively TRBD1 (5 bases). The CDR3 runs 15 residues. Germline V lookup: CDR1 SEHNR, CDR2 FQNEAQ (reference sequence). V was pared by 4 bases and J by 0 bases, with 10 bases between. CDR3: CASSSTEHSNQPQHF. CDR3 in DNA: TGTGCCAGCAGCTCGACAGAACATAGCAATCAGCCCCAGCATTTT.

The chain carries TRBV6-1 and TRBJ2-7; tentative D call: TRBD2 (5 bases). In germline, CDR1 is MNHNS, CDR2 SASEGT. The CDR3 totals 15 residues. Between the trimmed V and J ends, which lost 10 bases and 10 bases, there was a span of 29 bases. CDR3 DNA sequence: TGTGCCAAGCGTACTTACAAGCCCCAACGGGATCACCAGTACTTC. Residues: CAKRTYKPQRDHQYF.

This clonotype was counted between two and nine times. V is TRBV11-2 and J is TRBJ2-5; D may correspond to TRBD1 or TRBD2 (5 bases each). The CDR3 spans 15 residues. Germline CDR1 and CDR2: SGHAT and FQNNGV. V lost 3 bases, J lost 5 bases, and 16 bases lay in between. CDR3 region: CASSLSGTREETQYF. As DNA, the CDR3 is TGTGCCAGCAGCTTGTCTGGGACGCGAGAGGAGACCCAGTACTTC. Full variable domain (outside the CDR3, taken from reference TRBV11-2 and TRBJ2-5): EAGVAQSPRYKIIEKRQSVAFWCNPISGHATLYWYQQILGQGPKLLIQFQNNGVVDDSQLPKDRFSAERLKGVDSTLKIQPAKLEDSAVYLCASSLSGTREETQYFGPGTRLLVL.

V is TRBV10-3 and J is TRBJ2-1, with 7 bases identical to TRBD2. The ends lost 10 bases at V and 2 bases at J; junction bases unmatched: 11. Germline CDR1 and CDR2: ENHRY and SYGVKD. The CDR3 extends over 15 amino acids. This CDR3 is CATSPREIAYNEQFF. In DNA, the CDR3 is TGTGCCACCTCACCGCGGGAGATCGCCTACAATGAGCAGTTCTTC.

The rearrangement links TRBV6-2 or TRBV6-3 to TRBJ2-5, with D unclear. V dropped 6 bases and J dropped 1 base, with 9 bases sitting between them. In germline, CDR1 is MNHEY, CDR2 SVGEGT. This CDR3 is built from 13 residues. Here the CDR3 reads CASSPPSQETQYF. The CDR3 DNA sequence: TGTGCCAGCAGCCCACCTAGCCAAGAGACCCAGTACTTC.

There are a few counts of this clonotype. CDR3 sequence (DNA): TGTGCCAGCAGTTACACCCCTCTGGGCAGGAGACAAGAGACCCAGTACTTC. Its protein product is CASSYTPLGRRQETQYF. The chain is built from TRBV6-5 and TRBJ2-5; no firm D call. Per the germline V gene, CDR1 is MNHEY and CDR2 is SVGAGI. The CDR3 length is 17 residues. The V and J ends lost 2 bases and 2 bases respectively, with 18 bases between them.

V usage is TRBV9 and J usage is TRBJ2-5, with 10 bases identical to TRBD2. With V trimmed by 3 bases and J by 5 bases, 16 bases remained unmatched. Germline V CDR1 and CDR2: SGDLS, YYNGEE. This CDR3 is 18 amino acids long. This CDR3 reads CASSAAGGPSFPTETQYF. CDR3 bases: TGTGCCAGCAGCGCAGCGGGAGGGCCGTCGTTTCCCACCGAGACCCAGTACTTC.

The J gene is TRBJ1-2, the V gene TRBV6-1, with 9 bases lining up with TRBD1. The CDR3 loop spans 13 amino acids. CDR1 and CDR2 (germline): MNHNS, SASEGT. After removal of 6 bases from V and 6 bases from J, the junction contained 5 bases not matched to a gene. CDR3 in DNA: TGTGCCAGCAGCGACAGGGGGAGGGATGGCTACACCTTC. Amino acid sequence: CASSDRGRDGYTF.